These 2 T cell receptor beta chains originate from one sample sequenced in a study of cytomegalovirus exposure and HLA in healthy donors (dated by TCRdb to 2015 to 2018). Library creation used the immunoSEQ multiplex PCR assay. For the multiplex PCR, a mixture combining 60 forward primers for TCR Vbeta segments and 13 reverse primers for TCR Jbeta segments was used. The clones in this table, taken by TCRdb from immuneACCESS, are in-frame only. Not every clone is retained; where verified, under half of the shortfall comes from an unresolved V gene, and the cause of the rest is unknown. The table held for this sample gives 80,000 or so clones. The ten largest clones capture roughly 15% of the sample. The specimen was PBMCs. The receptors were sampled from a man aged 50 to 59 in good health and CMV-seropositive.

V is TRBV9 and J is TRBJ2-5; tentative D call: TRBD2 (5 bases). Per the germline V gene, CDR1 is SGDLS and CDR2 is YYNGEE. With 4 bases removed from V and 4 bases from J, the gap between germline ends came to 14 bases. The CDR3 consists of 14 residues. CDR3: CASSRVEGPETQYF. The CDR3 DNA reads TGTGCCAGCAGCCGTGTCGAGGGCCCAGAGACCCAGTACTTC.

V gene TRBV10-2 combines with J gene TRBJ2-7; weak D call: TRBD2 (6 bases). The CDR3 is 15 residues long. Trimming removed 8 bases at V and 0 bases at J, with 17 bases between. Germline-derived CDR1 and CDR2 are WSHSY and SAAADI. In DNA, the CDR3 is TGCGCCAGCCGAGTCCAAGGGGAGGCCTCCTACGAGCAGTACTTC. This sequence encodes CASRVQGEASYEQYF.